This T cell receptor (beta chain) was sequenced during a study of blood T cell repertoires in COVID-19. Study-wide context: COVID-19 samples from acute and convalescent phases originated in the United States, Italy and Spain.

In terms of age and location, participants ranged from roughly 18 to 100 years and lived in approximately 24 US areas. From germline, CDR1 is SGHRS and CDR2 YFSETQ. The V and J ends lost 0 bases and 5 bases respectively, with 12 bases between them. The CDR3 is made up of 14 amino acids. As handled by the study authors: It was from reference gene primer amplification that nucleated cell counts were estimated. TCRdb keeps only in-frame clones here, not all; method: immunoSEQ multiplex PCR. The V and J calls and the clone size are those of that table, but D and trimming were determined from the DNA. The sample gives about 350,000 clones, roughly nine tenths of which show up once; roughly 1% is in the top ten.

The source of this sequence is a woman aged 25-40 years who had recovered from COVID-19. The rearrangement uses TRBV5-1 and TRBJ2-7; D might be TRBD1 (5 bases). Sequencing input: PBMCs or T cells enriched from blood (not recorded which). The CDR3 is CASSLAWQGNEQYF. The CDR3, as DNA: TGCGCCAGCAGCTTGGCTTGGCAGGGTAACGAGCAGTACTTC.